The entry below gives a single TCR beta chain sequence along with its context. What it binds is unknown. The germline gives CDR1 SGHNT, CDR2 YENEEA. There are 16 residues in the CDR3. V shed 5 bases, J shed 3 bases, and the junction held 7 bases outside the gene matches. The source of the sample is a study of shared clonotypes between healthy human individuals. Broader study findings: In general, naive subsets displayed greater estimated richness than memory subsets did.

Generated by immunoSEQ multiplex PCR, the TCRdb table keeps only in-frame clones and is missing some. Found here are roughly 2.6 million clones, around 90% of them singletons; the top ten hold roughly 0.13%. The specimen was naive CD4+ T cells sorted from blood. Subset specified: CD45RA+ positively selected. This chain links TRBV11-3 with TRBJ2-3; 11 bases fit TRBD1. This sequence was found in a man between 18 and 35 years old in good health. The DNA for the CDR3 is TGTGCCAGCAGCCTCCGGACAGGGGGCTTGACAGATACGCAGTATTTT. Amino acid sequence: CASSLRTGGLTDTQYF.